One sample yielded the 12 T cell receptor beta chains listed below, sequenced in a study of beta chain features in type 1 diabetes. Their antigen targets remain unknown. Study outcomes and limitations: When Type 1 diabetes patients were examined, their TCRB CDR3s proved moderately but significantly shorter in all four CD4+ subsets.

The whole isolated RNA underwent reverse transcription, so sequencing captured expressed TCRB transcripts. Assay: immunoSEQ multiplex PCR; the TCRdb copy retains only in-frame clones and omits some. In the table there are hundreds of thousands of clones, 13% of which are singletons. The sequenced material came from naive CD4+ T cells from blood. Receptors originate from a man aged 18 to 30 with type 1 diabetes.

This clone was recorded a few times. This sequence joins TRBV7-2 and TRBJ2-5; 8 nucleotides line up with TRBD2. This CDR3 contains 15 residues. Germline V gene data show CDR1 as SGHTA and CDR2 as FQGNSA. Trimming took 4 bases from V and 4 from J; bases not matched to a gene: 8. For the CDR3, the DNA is TGTGCCAGCAGCTCGCAAGCGGGGGAAGGAGAGACCCAGTACTTC. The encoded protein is CASSSQAGEGETQYF.

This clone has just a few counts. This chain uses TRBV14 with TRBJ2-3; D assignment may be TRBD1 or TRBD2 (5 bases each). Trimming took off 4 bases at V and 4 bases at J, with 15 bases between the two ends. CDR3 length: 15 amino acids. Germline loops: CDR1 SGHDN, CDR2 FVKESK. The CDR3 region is CASSRGTQAADTQYF. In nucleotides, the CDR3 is TGTGCCAGCAGCCGAGGGACCCAGGCAGCAGATACGCAGTATTTT.

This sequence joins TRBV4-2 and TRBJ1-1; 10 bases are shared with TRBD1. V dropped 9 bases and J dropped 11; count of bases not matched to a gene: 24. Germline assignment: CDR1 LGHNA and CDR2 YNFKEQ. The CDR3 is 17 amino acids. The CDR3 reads CASHSLTADPGTGVAFF. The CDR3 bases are TGTGCCAGTCACTCACTGACCGCTGACCCGGGGACAGGGGTGGCTTTCTTT.

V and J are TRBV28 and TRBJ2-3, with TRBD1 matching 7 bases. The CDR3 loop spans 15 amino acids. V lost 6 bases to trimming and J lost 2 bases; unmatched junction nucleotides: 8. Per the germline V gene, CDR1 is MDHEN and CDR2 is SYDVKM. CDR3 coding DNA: TGTGCCAGCAGCGCAACAGGGGTCCCCACAGATACGCAGTATTTT. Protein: CASSATGVPTDTQYF.

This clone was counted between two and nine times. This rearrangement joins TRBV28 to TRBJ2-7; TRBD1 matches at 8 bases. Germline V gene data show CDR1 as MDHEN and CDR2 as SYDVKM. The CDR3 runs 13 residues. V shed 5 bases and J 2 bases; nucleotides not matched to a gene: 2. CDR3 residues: CASSVRGPYEQYF. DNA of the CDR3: TGTGCCAGCAGTGTCAGGGGGCCCTACGAGCAGTACTTC.

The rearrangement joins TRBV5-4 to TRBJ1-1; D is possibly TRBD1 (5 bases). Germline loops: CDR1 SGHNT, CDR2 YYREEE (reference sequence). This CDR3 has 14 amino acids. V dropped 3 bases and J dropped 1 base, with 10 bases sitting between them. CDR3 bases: TGTGCCAGCAGCTCGCGGGGGAGGAACACTGAAGCTTTCTTT. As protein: CASSSRGRNTEAFF.

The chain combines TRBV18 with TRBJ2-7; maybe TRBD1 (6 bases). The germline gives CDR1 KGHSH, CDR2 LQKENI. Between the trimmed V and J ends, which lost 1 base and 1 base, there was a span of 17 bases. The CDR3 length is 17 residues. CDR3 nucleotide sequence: TGTGCCAGCTCACCACTAACAGGGAAGGTGAAATCCTACGAGCAGTACTTC. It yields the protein CASSPLTGKVKSYEQYF.

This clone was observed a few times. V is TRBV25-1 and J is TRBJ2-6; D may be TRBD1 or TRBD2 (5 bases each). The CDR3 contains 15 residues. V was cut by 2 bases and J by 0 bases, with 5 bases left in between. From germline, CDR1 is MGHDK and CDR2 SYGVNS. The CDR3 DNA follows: TGTGCCAGCAGTGAAGGGGGCTCTGGGGCCAACGTCCTGACTTTC. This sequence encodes CASSEGGSGANVLTF.

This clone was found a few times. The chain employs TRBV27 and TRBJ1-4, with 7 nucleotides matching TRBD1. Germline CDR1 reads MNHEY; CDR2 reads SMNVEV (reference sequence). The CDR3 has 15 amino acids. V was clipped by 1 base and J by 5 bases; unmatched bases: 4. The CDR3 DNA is TGTGCCAGCAGTTTATTGGGACAGTCGAATGAAAAACTGTTTTTT. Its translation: CASSLLGQSNEKLFF.

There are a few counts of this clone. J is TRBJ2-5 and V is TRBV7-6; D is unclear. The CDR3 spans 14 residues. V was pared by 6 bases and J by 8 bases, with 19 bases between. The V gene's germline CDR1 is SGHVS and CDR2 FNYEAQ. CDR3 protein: CASRGSGDFTTQYF. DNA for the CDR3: TGTGCCAGCAGGGGCAGTGGGGATTTTACAACCCAGTACTTC. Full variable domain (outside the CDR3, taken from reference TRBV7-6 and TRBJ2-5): GAGVSQSPRYKVTKRGQDVALRCDPISGHVSLYWYRQALGQGPEFLTYFNYEAQQDKSGLPNDRFSAERPEGSISTLTIQRTEQRDSAMYRCASRGSGDFTTQYFGPGTRLLVL.

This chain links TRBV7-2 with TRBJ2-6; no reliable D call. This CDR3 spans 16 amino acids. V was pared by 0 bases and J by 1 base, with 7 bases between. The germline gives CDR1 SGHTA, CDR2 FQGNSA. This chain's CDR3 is CASSLASRSGANVLTF. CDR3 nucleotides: TGTGCCAGCAGCTTAGCGTCGAGATCTGGGGCCAACGTCCTGACTTTC.

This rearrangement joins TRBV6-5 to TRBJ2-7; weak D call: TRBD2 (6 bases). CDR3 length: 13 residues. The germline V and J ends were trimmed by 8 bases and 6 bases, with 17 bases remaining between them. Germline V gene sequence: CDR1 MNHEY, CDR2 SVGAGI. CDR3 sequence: CASGRQGRGEQYF. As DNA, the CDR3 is TGTGCCAGCGGGAGGCAGGGACGAGGCGAGCAGTACTTC.